The source of this T cell receptor (beta chain) is a study of tumor-infiltrating lymphocytes in primary liver carcinoma. The wider study: Tumors, staged T1-T3 N0M0, spanned about 4.2 to 11 cm. Sequencing of the samples generated roughly 3.5 to 8 million productive TCRbeta reads, with similar yields across tissue types.

As concerns this clonotype: Its antigen is not identified. This could be a read error, since a much larger clone is one nucleotide away.

Alongside blood RNA obtained from unsorted whole blood, germline DNA was also extracted. Preoperatively, peripheral blood was drawn, roughly 4 milliliters in total. Production of TCR beta cDNA used around 0.45 ug total RNA together with a constant-region primer. Three-round nested multiplex PCR performed with slightly modified ARM-PCR produced the TCR beta libraries. MiXCR, run by TCRdb on the multiplex PCR reads, gives a single entry per CDR3 protein. The table shows approximately 310,000 distinct CDR3 sequences, with about 60% occurring only once. Notes on the study in general: With p = 0.039, the top-250-clone fraction in tumors significantly exceeded that in blood.

The receptor comes from a man aged 35-49 years with primary liver carcinoma and hepatitis B virus infection. Sequences were obtained from peripheral blood.

The CDR3 region is CASSPDRGDTGELFF. CDR3 coding DNA: TGCGCCAGCAGCCCGGACAGGGGGGACACCGGGGAGCTGTTTTTT. V gene TRBV10-1 combines with J gene TRBJ2-2; 10 bases map to TRBD1. The germline gives CDR1 WNHNN, CDR2 SYGVQD (reference sequence). CDR3 size: 15 residues. V trimming: 6 bases; J trimming: 3 bases; junction bases outside the gene matches: 4.